This is a list of T cell receptor beta chains from one sample in a study of T cells in Graves' hyperthyroidism and ophthalmopathy. MiXCR, run by TCRdb on the multiplex PCR reads, gives a single entry per CDR3 protein. The sample carries hundreds of thousands of distinct CDR3 sequences, approximately 16% recorded once. Material for sequencing was blood. The receptors were gathered from a young woman with Graves' hyperthyroidism. CDR3s include the opening cysteine and the closing phenylalanine or tryptophan. D genes are given only for firm matches. Expanded clones get a size class; other rows say once, few or many, or leave the size out.

CDR3 protein	CDR3 DNA	clone size	J gene	D gene	V gene
CASSRGLEDTQYF	TGTGCCAGTTCTCGGGGGTTAGAAGATACGCAGTATTTT	-	TRBJ2-3	-	TRBV19
CSAQGLAGSYEQYF	TGCAGTGCTCAGGGACTAGCGGGATCCTACGAGCAGTACTTC	many	TRBJ2-7	TRBD2	TRBV20-1
CASSFRYSNQPQHF	TGTGCCAGCAGTTTTAGATATAGCAATCAGCCCCAGCATTTT	-	TRBJ1-5	-	TRBV12-3/TRBV12-4
CASSPGTGGNTIYF	TGTGCCAGCAGCCCCGGGACAGGTGGAAACACCATATATTTT	many	TRBJ1-3	TRBD1	TRBV18
CAISEKTGNTEAFF	TGTGCCATCAGTGAAAAAACAGGGAACACTGAAGCTTTCTTT	-	TRBJ1-1	-	TRBV10-3
CASSQGQGPQNSGNTIYF	TGCGCCAGCAGCCAAGGACAGGGGCCGCAGAACTCTGGAAACACCATATATTTT	-	TRBJ1-3	TRBD1	TRBV4-1
CASSLLYGANTEAFF	TGTGCCAGCAGCCTTCTATATGGCGCGAACACTGAAGCTTTCTTT	many	TRBJ1-1	-	TRBV7-6
CASSWDDYEQYF	TGTGCCAGCAGTTGGGACGACTACGAGCAGTACTTC	many	TRBJ2-7	-	TRBV7-2
CASSNTRGREQYF	TGTGCCAGCAGCAACACACGAGGACGCGAGCAGTACTTC	many	TRBJ2-7	-	TRBV5-8
CASSHVGQGSFGYTF	TGTGCCAGCAGCCACGTGGGACAGGGCAGCTTTGGCTACACCTTC	many	TRBJ1-2	TRBD1	TRBV7-8
CASSPTGRNTGELFF	TGTGCCAGCAGTCCGACAGGGCGGAACACCGGGGAGCTGTTTTTT	many	TRBJ2-2	TRBD1	TRBV7-2
CASASGTGLYEQYF	TGTGCCAGCGCGTCCGGGACAGGGTTGTACGAGCAGTACTTC	many	TRBJ2-7	TRBD1	TRBV6-1
CASDGAPNTGELFF	TGTGCCAGCGACGGGGCCCCGAACACCGGGGAGCTGTTTTTT	many	TRBJ2-2	-	TRBV28
CASRTSGRRNEQFF	TGTGCCAGCAGAACTAGCGGGAGGAGAAATGAGCAGTTCTTC	many	TRBJ2-1	TRBD2	TRBV2
CSARSQGYNSPLHF	TGCAGTGCTCGTTCCCAGGGTTATAATTCACCCCTCCACTTT	-	TRBJ1-6	-	TRBV20-1
CSAPTRLAGGSYNEQFF	TGCAGTGCTCCCACTCGACTAGCGGGAGGGTCCTACAATGAGCAGTTCTTC	-	TRBJ2-1	TRBD2	TRBV20-1
CASRTPGVEEYF	TGTGCCAGCAGGACACCAGGGGTGGAGGAGTATTTT	-	TRBJ2-3	-	TRBV28
CAWGLAGGLGTQYF	TGTGCCTGGGGACTAGCGGGAGGGTTAGGTACGCAGTATTTT	many	TRBJ2-3	TRBD2	TRBV30
CASSLAGLRGSGGELFF	TGTGCCAGCAGCTTAGCTGGGTTGAGGGGGTCAGGCGGGGAGCTGTTTTTT	many	TRBJ2-2	-	TRBV7-2
CSARGLYESGNQPQHF	TGCAGTGCTAGAGGTTTATATGAGTCGGGCAATCAGCCCCAGCATTTT	many	TRBJ1-5	-	TRBV20-1
CACRGIYEQFF	TGTGCCTGCAGGGGCATCTATGAGCAGTTCTTC	-	TRBJ2-1	-	TRBV6-1
CASSLGAASYEQYF	TGTGCCAGCAGCTTAGGGGCGGCCTCCTACGAGCAGTACTTC	-	TRBJ2-7	-	TRBV7-9
CASSLSLAPTGELFF	TGTGCCAGCAGTTTATCACTAGCGCCGACCGGGGAGCTGTTTTTT	few	TRBJ2-2	TRBD2	TRBV28
CASRGTGAGELFF	TGTGCCAGCCGCGGTACCGGGGCCGGGGAGCTGTTTTTT	many	TRBJ2-2	-	TRBV11-2
CASSPRERGAINEQFF	TGCGCCAGCAGCCCCCGGGAGCGGGGGGCCATCAATGAGCAGTTCTTC	many	TRBJ2-1	TRBD2	TRBV5-1
CSVDRGISGNTIYF	TGCAGCGTTGATCGGGGAATCTCTGGAAACACCATATATTTT	few	TRBJ1-3	-	TRBV29-1
CASVEDRVDTDTQYF	TGTGCCAGCGTAGAGGACAGGGTTGACACAGATACGCAGTATTTT	few	TRBJ2-3	TRBD1	TRBV6-1